These 19 T cell receptor beta chains were sequenced from one sample in a study of blood T cell repertoires in COVID-19. Sequenced by immunoSEQ multiplex PCR; TCRdb stores in-frame clones only, minus some. The sample shows approximately 88,000 clones, about 90% of them seen only once. Material: peripheral blood. Source of these receptors: a woman aged 50 to 60 in a cohort sampled during active COVID-19.

This clone was seen just once. The CDR3 bases are TGTGCCAGCAGGCCTAGCGGGGTCCACACAGATACGCAGTATTTT. This encodes CASRPSGVHTDTQYF. The V gene is TRBV7-3, the J gene TRBJ2-3; 9 nucleotides align to TRBD2. The trim removed 6 bases at V and 2 bases at J, leaving 6 bases unmatched. The germline V gene encodes CDR1 SGHTA and CDR2 FQGTGA. This CDR3 is 15 amino acids long.

This rearrangement joins TRBV19 to TRBJ1-4, with 9 bases aligning to TRBD1. Germline V gene data show CDR1 as LNHDA and CDR2 as SQIVND (reference sequence). This CDR3 region has 14 residues. The junction had 5 bases not matched to a gene; V was cut back by 5 bases and J by 7 bases. The CDR3 loop reads CASSAGTGSEKLFF. CDR3 bases: TGTGCCAGTAGTGCCGGGACAGGGAGTGAAAAACTGTTTTTT.

This clone was picked up one time. The rearrangement links TRBV7-2 to TRBJ1-1; D is unclear. V lost 4 bases and J lost 0, with 6 bases in between. The CDR3 is 13 amino acids. Per germline, CDR1 SGHTA and CDR2 FQGNSA. The CDR3 protein is CASSSRVNTEAFF. The CDR3 region has the DNA TGTGCCAGCAGCTCCCGGGTGAACACTGAAGCTTTCTTT.

This chain links TRBV25-1 with TRBJ1-1, with TRBD1 as a possible D gene (5 bases). Trimming shortened V by 5 bases and J by 6 bases, and 19 bases separated the two germline ends. Germline loops: CDR1 MGHDK, CDR2 SYGVNS. The CDR3 runs 15 residues. CDR3 amino acids: CASSSHLRGVAEAFF. CDR3 DNA sequence: TGTGCCAGCAGTTCCCACCTGCGGGGGGTGGCTGAAGCTTTCTTT.

Written as DNA, the CDR3 is TGCGCCAGCCGCCCAACTCTTGGGCCGAACTATGGCTACACCTTC. The encoded protein is CASRPTLGPNYGYTF. J is TRBJ1-2 and V is TRBV5-1; D remains unclear. Germline V gene data show CDR1 as SGHRS and CDR2 as YFSETQ. Trimming cost V 7 bases and J 2 bases, with 18 bases left between them. The CDR3 is made up of 15 amino acids.

The V gene is TRBV28, the J gene TRBJ1-1; TRBD1 matches 8 bases. With 3 bases clipped from V and 10 bases from J, the junction kept 7 bases outside the gene matches. Germline-derived CDR1 and CDR2 are MDHEN and SYDVKM. The length of the CDR3 is 13 residues. Written as DNA, the CDR3 is TGTGCCAGCAGTTTTAAAAGGACAGGGCGAGCTTTCTTT. Protein: CASSFKRTGRAFF.

This chain uses TRBV9 with TRBJ2-2, with TRBD2 matching 7 bases. J gave up 5 bases and V 0 bases, and 10 bases lay outside the gene matches. Germline lookup yields CDR1 SGDLS and CDR2 YYNGEE. CDR3 length: 17 amino acids. The CDR3 loop reads CASSVGVGRERTGELFF. Here the CDR3 DNA reads TGTGCCAGCAGCGTAGGGGTGGGGCGGGAGAGGACCGGGGAGCTGTTTTTT.

The chain joins TRBV7-8 to TRBJ2-5, with a weak D call TRBD1 (5 bases). The CDR3 length is 14 residues. Germline CDR1 SGHVS, CDR2 FQNEAQ. V was clipped by 5 bases and J by 3 bases, with 13 bases between them. CDR3 sequence reads: CASSPPTVKETQYF. The CDR3 DNA sequence: TGTGCCAGCAGCCCCCCGACAGTAAAAGAGACCCAGTACTTC.

V gene TRBV7-6 combines with J gene TRBJ1-2; 7 bases are shared with TRBD1. The V and J ends lost 5 bases and 2 bases, in that order; junction bases with no gene match: 8. Germline-derived CDR1 and CDR2 are SGHVS and FNYEAQ. CDR3 size: 15 residues. In DNA form, the CDR3 reads TGTGCCAGCAGCCGCCCCGTGGGACAGAACTATGGCTACACCTTC. Amino acids: CASSRPVGQNYGYTF.

This clone was recorded once. V is TRBV19 and J is TRBJ2-1; 9 nucleotides agree with TRBD2. The CDR3 runs 15 residues. V shed 6 bases and J 6 bases; nucleotides not matched to a gene: 9. Germline-derived CDR1 and CDR2 are LNHDA and SQIVND (reference sequence). The CDR3 sequence is CASSQREAAFNEQFF. The CDR3 DNA reads as TGTGCCAGTAGCCAGCGGGAGGCCGCCTTCAATGAGCAGTTCTTC.

The J gene is TRBJ1-5, the V gene TRBV10-3; the D is unclear. Germline values: CDR1 ENHRY, CDR2 SYGVKD. V dropped 10 bases and J dropped 1 base, with 20 bases sitting between them. The CDR3 spans 16 residues. The CDR3 DNA is TGTGCCACCCAAGAGAGGGATCTTAGGAGCAATCAGCCCCAGCATTTT. Residues: CATQERDLRSNQPQHF.

V is TRBV2 and J is TRBJ1-5; TRBD1 might be the D (6 bases). The V gene lost 6 bases and the J gene lost 0 bases, with 12 bases spanning the gap. The CDR3 loop spans 15 amino acids. CDR1 and CDR2 (germline): SNHLY, FYNNEI. CDR3 region: CASSQQGYSNQPQHF. The CDR3 nucleotides read TGTGCCAGCAGCCAACAGGGATATAGCAATCAGCCCCAGCATTTT.

This clone came up a few times. The chain employs TRBV27 and TRBJ1-5; 8 bases line up with TRBD1. The CDR3 spans 14 residues. Losses at the gene ends were 4 bases for V and 5 bases for J; bases not matched to a gene: 4. Germline V gene lookup returns CDR1 MNHEY and CDR2 SMNVEV (reference sequence). The CDR3 reads CASSSGQGYQPQHF. For the CDR3, the DNA is TGTGCCAGCAGTTCAGGACAGGGCTATCAGCCCCAGCATTTT.

This chain uses TRBV6-6 with TRBJ2-7; D possibly corresponds to TRBD2 (6 bases). V was trimmed by 2 bases and J by 6 bases, leaving 11 bases between them. Germline V gives CDR1 MNHNY, CDR2 SVGAGI (reference sequence). The CDR3 consists of 13 residues. This CDR3 reads CASSYLQGGEQYF. Written as DNA, the CDR3 is TGTGCCAGCAGTTACCTCCAGGGAGGCGAGCAGTACTTC.

Points on this clone: Different DNA sequences within this sample yield the same CDR3. The rearrangement links TRBV5-1 to TRBJ1-1, with D unclear. CDR3 length: 14 amino acids. V lost 1 base to trimming and J lost 4 bases, with 11 bases between them. CDR1 and CDR2 from the germline V gene are SGHRS and YFSETQ. CDR3 in DNA: TGCGCCAGCAGCTTGACCGGGCGGGGCACTGAAGCTTTCTTT. The encoded protein is CASSLTGRGTEAFF. Full variable domain (remainder filled in from reference TRBV5-1 and TRBJ1-1): KAGVTQTPRYLIKTRGQQVTLSCSPISGHRSVSWYQQTPGQGLQFLFEYFSETQRNKGNFPGRFSGRQFSNSRSEMNVSTLELGDSALYLCASSLTGRGTEAFFGQGTRLTVV.

The CDR3 sequence: CASSLRLAGNSAGELFF. The CDR3 coding sequence is TGTGCCAGCAGCTTAAGACTAGCGGGAAATAGCGCCGGGGAGCTGTTTTTT. The chain couples TRBV13 to TRBJ2-2; 11 nucleotides agree with TRBD2. Germline CDR1 and CDR2: PRHDT and FYEKMQ (reference sequence). The CDR3 extends over 17 amino acids. V lost 2 bases to trimming and J lost 6 bases; unmatched junction nucleotides: 8. The complete variable domain, with remaining parts taken from reference TRBV13 and TRBJ2-2, reads AAGVIQSPRHLIKEKRETATLKCYPIPRHDTVYWYQQGPGQDPQFLISFYEKMQSDKGSIPDRFSAQQFSDYHSELNMSSLELGDSALYFCASSLRLAGNSAGELFFGEGSRLTVL.

V is TRBV5-1 and J is TRBJ1-1; D uncertain. The V and J ends lost 3 bases and 5 bases respectively, with 14 bases between them. The CDR3 is 14 amino acids. CDR1 SGHRS and CDR2 YFSETQ come from the germline V gene. The CDR3 DNA is TGCGCCAGCAGCTATATGGCGGCCAGAACTGAAGCTTTCTTT. Its translation: CASSYMAARTEAFF.

The chain couples TRBV2 to TRBJ2-7; TRBD2 is a possible D gene (5 bases). This CDR3 has 14 residues. Trimming shortened V by 5 bases and J by 4 bases, and 15 bases separated the two germline ends. Germline V gene sequence: CDR1 SNHLY, CDR2 FYNNEI. This CDR3 is CASSLARVGYEQYF. CDR3 coding DNA: TGTGCCAGCAGTCTAGCCCGGGTCGGGTACGAGCAGTACTTC.

This chain uses TRBV4-2 with TRBJ2-1; 8 nucleotides align to TRBD2. V shed 0 bases and J 5 bases; nucleotides not matched to a gene: 9. This CDR3 comprises 17 residues. Per the germline V gene, CDR1 is LGHNA and CDR2 is YNFKEQ. The CDR3 DNA sequence: TGTGCCAGCAGCCAAGATAGCGGGGCAGGGAGTAACAATGAGCAGTTCTTC. Amino acid sequence: CASSQDSGAGSNNEQFF.